This T cell receptor (beta chain) was profiled in a study of cytomegalovirus exposure and HLA in healthy donors. Study as a whole: The same platform was used for the 120 or so validation repertoires as for the 666 first-cohort repertoires, as reported in a later analysis.

Donors came from a validation cohort of 90 to 150 subjects, distinct from the first 666-subject cohort. This CDR3 is 14 amino acids long. Trimming took 0 bases from V and 2 from J, leaving 6 bases between them. Germline-derived CDR1 and CDR2 are SGHRS and YFSETQ. TCRdb keeps only in-frame clones here, not all; method: immunoSEQ multiplex PCR. Among about 54,000 clones listed, roughly 90% were seen once. Comment on this clone: Its cognate antigen is unknown.

Study-wide findings and caveats: Altogether, 150 to 200 TCR beta chains were recorded as cytomegalovirus-associated. For cytomegalovirus status, the classifier reportedly gave diagnoses with high specificity and sensitivity.

The sequence came from a woman under 30 in good health and CMV-seropositive. Input material: PBMCs. The chain recombines TRBV5-1 with TRBJ2-1; no firm D call. The DNA for the CDR3 is TGCGCCAGCAGCTTGGACTCAACCTACAATGAGCAGTTCTTC. Residues: CASSLDSTYNEQFF.